This T cell receptor (beta chain) derives from a study of OX40 agonist ivuxolimab in advanced cancers. Study at large: Patients were given ivuxolimab, an antibody that agonizes OX40 (CD134). All patients had ivuxolimab intravenously every 2 weeks at 0.01 to 10 mg/kg. The study's findings and limits: CD8+ T cells (on average) carried more expanded clones than CD4+ T cells.

CDR3 length: 12 residues. Repertoires were generated with immunoSEQ multiplex PCR, while TCRdb's copy carries only in-frame clones and drops some. The repertoire holds about 64,000 clones, with more than 75% as singletons. This clone showed up just a few times. Its antigen is not known. At cycle 4 day 1, cycle 7 day 1, and baseline, blood was sampled. J is TRBJ1-1 and V is TRBV21-1. TRBV21-1 is classified as a pseudogene. The sample in question was CD4+ or CD8+ T cells sorted from blood, obtained in a trial of the OX40 agonist ivuxolimab. The sequence was collected from an adult with an advanced solid tumor such as melanoma, head and neck, liver or kidney cancer. The chain's CDR3 is CASSNDGFGAFF. In DNA, the CDR3 is TGTGCCAGCAGCAATGACGGGTTCGGGGCTTTCTTT.